This note documents a single T cell receptor (beta chain) sequence. Its target is unknown. CDR3 length: 13 amino acids. CDR1 and CDR2 from the germline V gene are SGDLS and YYNGEE. V lost 6 bases, J lost 4 bases, and 4 bases stayed unmatched. The data derive from a study of T cells after yellow fever vaccination. Study-level points and caveats: The booster response re-showed most primary clones: approximately 95% CD4, over 80% CD8. Contamination of FACS-sorted repertoires by abundant clonotypes from the bulk population could occur. The CD4 and CD8 compartments had a small share of their clonotypes in common.

UMIs and a universal primer site were added when TCR cDNA was made by 5'RACE template switching. TCRdb reanalysed the 5' RACE reads using MiXCR and keeps one entry per CDR3 protein. The sample consists of hundreds of thousands of distinct CDR3 sequences, under 15% of them appearing once. The clonotype was recovered from a man younger than 35 who received the YFV17D yellow fever vaccine. The V call is TRBV9, the J call TRBJ2-1; TRBD2 matches 7 bases. Specimen: CD4+ T cells sorted from PBMCs, collected 15 days after the yellow fever booster vaccination. The CDR3 is CASNVGGYNEQFF. DNA for the CDR3: TGTGCCAGCAATGTGGGGGGGTACAATGAGCAGTTCTTC.